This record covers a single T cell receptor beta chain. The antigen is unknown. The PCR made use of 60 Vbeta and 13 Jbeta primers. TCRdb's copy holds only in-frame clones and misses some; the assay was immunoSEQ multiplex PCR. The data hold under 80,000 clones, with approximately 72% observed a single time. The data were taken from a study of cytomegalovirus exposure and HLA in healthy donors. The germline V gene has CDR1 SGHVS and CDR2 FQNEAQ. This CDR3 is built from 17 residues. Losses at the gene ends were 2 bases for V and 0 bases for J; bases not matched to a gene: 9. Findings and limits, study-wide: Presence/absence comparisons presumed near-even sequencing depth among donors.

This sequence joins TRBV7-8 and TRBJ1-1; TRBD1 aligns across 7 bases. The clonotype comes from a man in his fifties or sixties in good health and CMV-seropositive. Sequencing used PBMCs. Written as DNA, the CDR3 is TGTGCCAGCAGCTTAAGAGACAGGGCGGGATTGAACACTGAAGCTTTCTTT. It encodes CASSLRDRAGLNTEAFF.